Below are 8 T cell receptor beta chains sequenced from a single sample in a study of T cells after yellow fever vaccination. MiXCR, applied by TCRdb to the 5' RACE reads, yields one record per CDR3 protein. The data show hundreds of thousands of distinct CDR3 sequences, approximately 13% seen once. Sequencing used PBMCs, obtained on the day of the yellow fever booster vaccination. These receptors came from a man aged 30-40 years who received the YFV17D yellow fever vaccine.

The chain links TRBV5-6 to TRBJ2-2, with D unclear. Trimming removed 0 bases from V and 0 bases from J, with 6 bases in between. Germline V gene data show CDR1 as SGHDT and CDR2 as YYEEEE. The CDR3 has 15 amino acids. CDR3 bases: TGTGCCAGCAGCTTGGACTACTCGAACACCGGGGAGCTGTTTTTT. Translated, it gives CASSLDYSNTGELFF.

Here the CDR3 reads CASSPTSKGSYWGETQYF. CDR3 nucleotides: TGTGCCAGCAGTCCAACGTCAAAAGGTTCTTACTGGGGGGAGACCCAGTACTTC. The rearrangement links TRBV6-1 to TRBJ2-5; D assignment may be TRBD1 or TRBD2 (5 bases each). Germline V gives CDR1 MNHNS, CDR2 SASEGT. The CDR3 is made up of 18 amino acids. V gave up 5 bases and J gave up 5 bases, with 27 bases separating them.

This clonotype appeared a few times. This chain connects TRBV15 to TRBJ2-3; 8 bases are shared with TRBD2. V lost 3 bases, J lost 8 bases, and 10 bases stayed unmatched. Germline V gene data show CDR1 as LNHNV and CDR2 as YYDKDF (reference sequence). The CDR3 is made up of 15 amino acids. Here the CDR3 DNA reads TGTGCCACCAGCAGGTATCGGGAGGGCGGAGGTACGCAGTATTTT. Translating it yields CATSRYREGGGTQYF. Supplemented by reference TRBV15 and TRBJ2-3, the full variable domain reads DAMVIQNPRYQVTQFGKPVTLSCSQTLNHNVMYWYQQKSSQAPKLLFHYYDKDFNNEADTPDNFQSRRPNTSFCFLDIRSPGLGDTAMYLCATSRYREGGGTQYFGPGTRLTVL.

In its sample, this clonotype was seen a few times. The J gene is TRBJ1-1, the V gene TRBV7-6; D not certain. This CDR3 spans 11 amino acids. V lost 8 bases and J 1 base, leaving 5 bases between the germline ends. Germline values: CDR1 SGHVS, CDR2 FNYEAQ. The CDR3 protein is CASGGNTEAFF. CDR3 sequence (DNA): TGTGCCAGCGGCGGGAACACTGAAGCTTTCTTT.

V gene TRBV7-8 combines with J gene TRBJ1-5; D is unclear. This CDR3 comprises 15 residues. CDR1 and CDR2 (germline): SGHVS, FQNEAQ. The ends were cut back, 2 bases at V and 0 bases at J, with 8 bases in the middle. CDR3 sequence: CASSLYGNSNQPQHF. The CDR3, as DNA: TGTGCCAGCAGCTTATACGGCAATAGCAATCAGCCCCAGCATTTT.

This clonotype was seen a handful of times. The chain carries TRBV28 and TRBJ1-2, with a weak D call TRBD1 (5 bases). The CDR3 loop spans 12 amino acids. Germline CDR1 and CDR2: MDHEN and SYDVKM. Between the trimmed V and J ends, which lost 5 bases and 3 bases, there was a span of 7 bases. CDR3 protein: CASSETDYGYTF. CDR3 nucleotide sequence: TGTGCCAGCAGTGAGACAGACTATGGCTACACCTTC.

This clonotype has just a few counts. The chain couples TRBV5-1 to TRBJ2-7; unclear D gene. This CDR3 has 14 residues. Looked up from germline, CDR1 is SGHRS and CDR2 is YFSETQ. Trimming took 2 bases from V and 2 from J, leaving 11 bases between them. CDR3 loop: CASSFDVITYEQYF. The CDR3 DNA reads TGCGCCAGCAGCTTCGACGTGATAACCTACGAGCAGTACTTC.

The chain uses TRBV10-3 and TRBJ1-1; 8 bases are a match to TRBD1. The CDR3 totals 14 residues. Trimming took 6 bases from V and 4 from J; bases not matched to a gene: 7. The germline CDR1 and CDR2 sequences are ENHRY and SYGVKD. The CDR3 bases are TGTGCCATCAGGGGACAGGATGGGTTCACTGAAGCTTTCTTT. It specifies CAIRGQDGFTEAFF.